The 22 T cell receptor beta chains in this list originate from one sample, sequenced in a study of identifying expanded T cells in peripheral blood (dated by TCRdb to about 2019). Libraries came from the immunoSEQ multiplex PCR assay. The clones in this table, taken by TCRdb from immuneACCESS, are in-frame only. Not every clone is retained; where verified, under half of the shortfall comes from an unresolved V gene, and the cause of the rest is unknown. A total of nearly 60,000 clones appear in this sample, more than 70% of them only once. In total, the top ten clones hold 3.6% of the sample. Specimen: blood. The source is a person aged 18 to 69 in good health.

The rearrangement links TRBV4-3 to TRBJ1-3; weak D call: TRBD1 (6 bases). The germline V and J ends were trimmed by 0 bases and 1 base, with 13 bases remaining between them. This CDR3 is 17 amino acids long. The germline CDR1 and CDR2 sequences are LGHNA and YSLEER. The DNA of the CDR3 is TGCGCCAGCAGCCAAGAATTTTTGAGGGGGTCTGGAAACACCATATATTTT. Encoded protein: CASSQEFLRGSGNTIYF.

The chain joins TRBV5-4 to TRBJ2-7; 8 positions agree with TRBD2. Germline CDR1 is SGHNT and CDR2 is YYREEE (reference sequence). Unmatched junction bases numbered 5, after V lost 0 bases and J lost 0 bases. CDR3 size: 16 residues. CDR3 sequence (DNA): TGTGCCAGCAGCTTGGGGGGGCTAGCGGGCTCCTACGAGCAGTACTTC. Protein product: CASSLGGLAGSYEQYF.

The chain employs TRBV9 and TRBJ2-3; 9 bases match TRBD1. The CDR3 length is 16 residues. V shed 0 bases, J shed 3 bases, and the junction held 5 bases outside the gene matches. The germline CDR1 and CDR2 sequences are SGDLS and YYNGEE. CDR3 region: CASSVGTGEGTDTQYF. CDR3 nucleotide sequence: TGTGCCAGCAGCGTAGGGACAGGGGAGGGGACAGATACGCAGTATTTT.

The chain joins TRBV28 to TRBJ1-5; D might be TRBD1 (6 bases). Trimming shortened V by 3 bases and J by 3 bases, and 12 bases separated the two germline ends. The CDR3 spans 15 residues. Germline CDR1 is MDHEN and CDR2 is SYDVKM. In DNA form, the CDR3 reads TGTGCCAGCAGTTTGGGGGCCAGCCTCAATCAGCCCCAGCATTTT. As protein: CASSLGASLNQPQHF.

Comments on this clone: Other DNA sequences in the same sample also yield this CDR3. The V and J genes are TRBV29-1 and TRBJ1-2; no definite D call. The V gene lost 5 bases and the J gene lost 6 bases, with 10 bases spanning the gap. Germline CDR1 and CDR2: SQVTM and ANQGSEA. This CDR3 has 11 amino acids. CDR3 sequence reads: CSVFEVDGYTF. Written as DNA, the CDR3 is TGCAGCGTTTTCGAGGTCGATGGCTACACCTTC. Looking up the rest from reference TRBV29-1 and TRBJ1-2 gives the full variable domain: SAVISQKPSRDICQRGTSLTIQCQVDSQVTMMFWYRQQPGQSLTLIATANQGSEATYESGFVIDKFPISRPNLTFSTLTVSNMSPEDSSIYLCSVFEVDGYTFGSGTRLTVV.

In its sample, this clone was seen once. This sequence joins TRBV5-1 and TRBJ2-6; D may be TRBD1 (6 bases). CDR3 size: 18 residues. The V end was cut by 2 bases, the J end by 2 bases, with 17 bases between. Per the germline V gene, CDR1 is SGHRS and CDR2 is YFSETQ. The CDR3 region is CASSFQGNALPGANVLTF. For the CDR3, the DNA is TGCGCCAGCAGCTTCCAGGGGAATGCATTGCCTGGGGCCAACGTCCTGACTTTC.

The chain couples TRBV6-1 to TRBJ1-2; D is perhaps TRBD1 (6 bases). Trimming left V 2 bases short and J 6 bases short, with 10 bases between. The CDR3 has 13 amino acids. Germline V gives CDR1 MNHNS, CDR2 SASEGT. The CDR3 nucleotides read TGTGCCAGCAGTGAATACAGGGATAATGGCTACACCTTC. It yields the protein CASSEYRDNGYTF.

This chain links TRBV28 with TRBJ2-7, with 7 positions matching TRBD2. CDR3 length equals 12 residues. J lost 7 bases, V lost 5 bases, and 5 bases had no gene match. Germline V gene lookup returns CDR1 MDHEN and CDR2 SYDVKM. CDR3 region: CASSLPGGEQYF. DNA of the CDR3: TGTGCCAGCAGTCTCCCCGGGGGGGAGCAGTACTTC.

V is TRBV10-3 and J is TRBJ1-1; no reliable D call. Per germline, CDR1 ENHRY and CDR2 SYGVKD. Between the trimmed V and J ends, which lost 0 bases and 6 bases, there was a span of 23 bases. CDR3 size: 18 residues. For the CDR3, the DNA is TGTGCCATCAGTGAGTCTTTCTCTTTTCGGGATCCGGATTCTGAAGCTTTCTTT. Its protein product is CAISESFSFRDPDSEAFF.

The rearrangement links TRBV7-2 to TRBJ2-7; 7 bases map to TRBD1. Germline V gene lookup returns CDR1 SGHTA and CDR2 FQGNSA. The CDR3 totals 15 residues. V was pared by 0 bases and J by 4 bases, with 6 bases of the junction left unmatched. This chain's CDR3 is CASSLARDRTYEQYF. The CDR3 DNA sequence: TGTGCCAGCAGCTTAGCCCGGGACAGAACTTACGAGCAGTACTTC. The full variable domain, its missing parts supplied by reference TRBV7-2 and TRBJ2-7, is GAGVSQSPSNKVTEKGKDVELRCDPISGHTALYWYRQSLGQGLEFLIYFQGNSAPDKSGLPSDRFSAERTGGSVSTLTIQRTQQEDSAVYLCASSLARDRTYEQYFGPGTRLTVT.

The chain couples TRBV5-1 to TRBJ2-7; D gene uncertain. The CDR3 totals 16 residues. V was cut by 2 bases and J by 2 bases, with 17 bases left in between. The germline V gene encodes CDR1 SGHRS and CDR2 YFSETQ. The CDR3 region is CASSFDVRDRTYEQYF. The CDR3 DNA reads TGCGCCAGCAGCTTCGACGTAAGGGATAGGACCTACGAGCAGTACTTC.

J is TRBJ2-3 and V is TRBV2, with TRBD2 matching over 11 bases. The length of the CDR3 is 15 residues. The V segment lost 6 bases and the J segment 5 bases; nucleotides outside the gene matches: 7. Germline V lookup: CDR1 SNHLY, CDR2 FYNNEI. The DNA for the CDR3 is TGTGCCAGCAGAGGTAGCGGGAGGGCAGGAGATACGCAGTATTTT. Protein: CASRGSGRAGDTQYF.

A single count supports this clone. V and J are TRBV6-5 and TRBJ2-7; D gene uncertain. The CDR3 is 13 residues long. V dropped 9 bases and J dropped 2 bases, with 14 bases sitting between them. Germline V gives CDR1 MNHEY, CDR2 SVGAGI. The CDR3 here is CASSPGLTYEQYF. The CDR3 nucleotides read TGTGCCAGTTCGCCGGGCCTTACCTACGAGCAGTACTTC.

The chain combines TRBV5-1 with TRBJ2-7; D remains ambiguous. The germline V and J ends were trimmed by 4 bases and 1 base, with 12 bases remaining between them. There are 14 residues in the CDR3. The germline gives CDR1 SGHRS, CDR2 YFSETQ. DNA for the CDR3: TGCGCCAGCAGCACTCCCGGCGGATCCTACGAGCAGTACTTC. Encoded protein: CASSTPGGSYEQYF.

This sequence joins TRBV5-5 and TRBJ1-1; 9 bases match TRBD1. The germline gives CDR1 SGHKS, CDR2 YYEKEE (reference sequence). The CDR3 runs to 16 residues. J gave up 6 bases and V 4 bases, and 13 bases lay outside the gene matches. CDR3 DNA: TGTGCCAGCAGCGGATCGCACAGGGGGCTCGCGGCTGAAGCTTTCTTT. As protein: CASSGSHRGLAAEAFF.

The rearrangement joins TRBV6-4 to TRBJ1-2; the match to TRBD1 covers 7 bases. Germline CDR1 is MRHNA and CDR2 is SNTAGT. The V and J ends lost 0 bases and 4 bases, in that order; junction bases with no gene match: 2. The CDR3 is made up of 14 amino acids. The CDR3 loop is CASSDSPGGYGYTF. DNA for the CDR3: TGTGCCAGCAGTGACTCCCCAGGGGGCTATGGCTACACCTTC.

This sequence joins TRBV21-1 and TRBJ2-3; the table's D gene call, TRBD2, was not cross checked with the DNA. TRBV21-1 is assigned pseudogene status. The length of the CDR3 is 22 residues. CDR3 protein: CASSKFIHSLAGVLTRTDTQYF. The CDR3 region has the DNA TGTGCCAGCAGCAAATTTATCCACTCACTAGCGGGAGTTTTGACACGCACAGATACGCAGTATTTT.

V gene TRBV6-6 combines with J gene TRBJ1-2; D is possibly TRBD1 (5 bases). The CDR3 totals 14 residues. Germline-derived CDR1 and CDR2 are MNHNY and SVGAGI (reference sequence). With 0 bases removed from V and 2 bases from J, the gap between germline ends came to 7 bases. The CDR3 loop reads CASSYSGGNYGYTF. The CDR3 region has the DNA TGTGCCAGCAGTTACTCGGGGGGAAACTATGGCTACACCTTC.

The chain joins TRBV5-6 to TRBJ2-1, with TRBD2 matching 12 bases. The CDR3 is 19 amino acids. After removal of 4 bases from V and 0 bases from J, the junction contained 11 bases not matched to a gene. CDR1 and CDR2 (germline): SGHDT, YYEEEE. The DNA of the CDR3 is TGTGCCAGCAGCGGAGGAGGACTAGCGGGGTTACTCTCCTACAATGAGCAGTTCTTC. Translated: CASSGGGLAGLLSYNEQFF.

This rearrangement joins TRBV5-1 to TRBJ1-4, with a possible D match to TRBD1 (5 bases). CDR1 and CDR2 from the germline V gene are SGHRS and YFSETQ. Trimming shortened V by 4 bases and J by 4 bases, and 8 bases separated the two germline ends. CDR3 size: 13 residues. CDR3 sequence: CASSGGSNEKLFF. The CDR3 coding sequence is TGCGCCAGCAGCGGGGGGAGTAATGAAAAACTGTTTTTT.

V is TRBV11-2 and J is TRBJ1-3; D call uncertain. CDR3 length equals 13 residues. Germline CDR1 and CDR2: SGHAT and FQNNGV. The V gene lost 0 bases and the J gene lost 7 bases, with 7 bases spanning the gap. The CDR3 DNA reads TGTGCCAGCAGCTTAGAAATTCAGAACACCATATATTTT. Translated, it gives CASSLEIQNTIYF.

V is TRBV21-1 and J is TRBJ2-1; TRBD2 is the table's D call and was not checked against the DNA. TRBV21-1 is a known pseudogene. This CDR3 is built from 16 residues. The CDR3 DNA reads as TGTGCCAGCAGCAAAGTTATTAGTGTTGCCGACAATGAGCAGTTCTTC. This translates into CASSKVISVADNEQFF.